The rows below give T cell receptor beta chains drawn from one sample of a study of OX40 agonist ivuxolimab in advanced cancers. The assay was immunoSEQ multiplex PCR, and TCRdb's table has in-frame clones only and misses some. The sample lists roughly 28,000 clones, roughly 80% occurring once. This material consisted of CD4+ or CD8+ T cells sorted from blood, taken in a trial of the OX40 agonist ivuxolimab. Source of these receptors: an adult with an advanced solid tumor such as melanoma, head and neck, liver or kidney cancer. Each CDR3 is given with its conserved first and last residue. The D gene is left open where the match is weak. Clone size is not always given. Where it is, it says once, few, many or a class for expanded clones.

NA	TRBV6-5	NA	TRBJ2-7	TGTGCCAGCAGTTACTCGATGGGGAGATACTACGAGCAGTACTTC	CASSYSMGRYYEQYF
NA	TRBV5-8	TRBD2	TRBJ2-1	TGTGCCAGCAGCGCTCAAGCGGGAGTAAATGAGCAGTTCTTC	CASSAQAGVNEQFF
NA	TRBV4-1	NA	TRBJ1-1	TGCGCCAGCGGCTGGGGCCCGGACACTGAAGCTTTCTTT	CASGWGPDTEAFF
NA	TRBV5-1	NA	TRBJ2-2	TGCGCCAGCAGGTCAGCGGTCTCCAGCACCGGGGAGCTGTTTTTT	CASRSAVSSTGELFF
NA	TRBV19	NA	TRBJ1-2	TGTGCCAGTAGTATAGATCGGGGGCGAGCTGACACCTTC	CASSIDRGRADTF
medium-sized	TRBV7-9	NA	TRBJ2-1	TGTGCCAGCAGCCGGGACAACAATGAGCAGTTCTTC	CASSRDNNEQFF
NA	TRBV9	TRBD2	TRBJ2-7	TGTGCCAGCAGTCCCGGGGGGGGCGACTACGAGCAGTACTTC	CASSPGGGDYEQYF
NA	TRBV7-6	NA	TRBJ2-7	TGTGCCAGCAGCTTTGCTAGGGACTACGAGCAGTACTTC	CASSFARDYEQYF
NA	TRBV30	TRBD2	TRBJ2-5	TGTGCCTGGAGCGCGGGGGGGTACAGGGGACGAGAGACCCAGTACTTC	CAWSAGGYRGRETQYF
NA	TRBV19	NA	TRBJ2-3	TGTGCCAGTAGTATAGGGGCGACGCCGGAGGATTGGCCCACAGATACGCAGTATTTT	CASSIGATPEDWPTDTQYF
NA	TRBV7-2	TRBD2	TRBJ2-1	TGTGCCAGCAGCTTAGAGGCGGGGGGGTTCTACAATGAGCAGTTCTTC	CASSLEAGGFYNEQFF
NA	TRBV12-5	NA	TRBJ2-1	TGTGCTAGTGGTTCCCCTGGGGAAGGGGTCCATGAGCAGTTCTTC	CASGSPGEGVHEQFF
NA	TRBV7-6	NA	TRBJ2-7	TGTGCCAGCAGCTCGGGACTGGGGGCCTCCTACGAGCAGTACTTC	CASSSGLGASYEQYF
NA	TRBV5-8	NA	TRBJ2-7	TGTGCCAGCAGCTTGGGGGCAGGCTCCTACGAGCAGTACTTC	CASSLGAGSYEQYF
NA	TRBV9	TRBD2	TRBJ2-1	TGTGCCAGCAGCGTCCAGCGGGGGGACAATGAGCAGTTCTTC	CASSVQRGDNEQFF
NA	TRBV7-9	NA	TRBJ2-5	TGTGCCAGCAGCTTATTAGCGAACCAAGAGACCCAGTACTTC	CASSLLANQETQYF
NA	TRBV19	NA	TRBJ1-5	TGTGCCAGTAGTATGGGGGCAAACAATCAGCCCCAGCATTTT	CASSMGANNQPQHF
once	TRBV9	NA	TRBJ2-1	TGTGCCAGCAGCGTAATAGGTGGGGGACCCACCCCCTACAATGAGCAGTTCTTC	CASSVIGGGPTPYNEQFF
NA	TRBV9	NA	TRBJ1-1	TGTGCCAGCAGCGTAGCAGGGTGGAACACTGAAGCTTTCTTT	CASSVAGWNTEAFF
NA	TRBV9	TRBD1	TRBJ2-2	TGTGCCAGCAGCGCAGCTCCGACAGGGTACACCGGGGAGCTGTTTTTT	CASSAAPTGYTGELFF
NA	TRBV19	TRBD2	TRBJ2-5	TGTGCCAGTAGCTTGACTAGCGGGGGGAAAGAGACCCAGTACTTC	CASSLTSGGKETQYF
NA	TRBV6-1	NA	TRBJ2-1	TGTGCCAGCAGTTACGGCAATGAGCAGTTCTTC	CASSYGNEQFF
once	TRBV5-8	NA	TRBJ2-7	TGTGCCAGCAGCCCCCTACTGCTTCGGGAGCAGTACTTC	CASSPLLLREQYF
few	TRBV4-1	NA	TRBJ2-1	TGCGCCAGCAGCCAAGATGAGGGGGGCTCCTACAATGAGCAGTTCTTC	CASSQDEGGSYNEQFF
NA	TRBV9	NA	TRBJ2-1	TGTGCCAGCAGCGCACTAGGCAGACGTTACAATGAGCAGTTCTTC	CASSALGRRYNEQFF
NA	TRBV27	NA	TRBJ2-3	TGTGCCAGCAGTTTAATAGCCACCTACTCACCCAGCACAGATACGCAGTATTTT	CASSLIATYSPSTDTQYF
NA	TRBV5-1	NA	TRBJ1-3	TGCGCCAGCAGCTTGTGGGGGGACTCTGGAAACACCATATATTTT	CASSLWGDSGNTIYF
NA	TRBV5-1	NA	TRBJ2-3	TGCGCCAGCAGCATCAGCACAGATACGCAGTATTTT	CASSISTDTQYF
NA	TRBV6-5	NA	TRBJ2-7	TGTGCCAGCAATTACGGGTTTGGCTACGAGCAGTACTTC	CASNYGFGYEQYF
NA	TRBV13	TRBD1	TRBJ2-7	TGTGCCAGCAGCTCCGGGACAGACCTCTACGAGCAGTACTTC	CASSSGTDLYEQYF
NA	TRBV6-4	NA	TRBJ2-1	TGTGCCAGCAGTCTCGGGCCAAGCTCCTACAATGAGCAGTTCTTC	CASSLGPSSYNEQFF
NA	TRBV28	NA	TRBJ2-5	TGTGCCAGCAGTTCCCCCGGGGGGCAGGCAGAGACCCAGTACTTC	CASSSPGGQAETQYF
NA	TRBV7-6	TRBD2	TRBJ2-7	TGTGCCAGCAGCTTAGAAGGGGAGGGTACCGAGCAGTACTTC	CASSLEGEGTEQYF
once	TRBV2	TRBD2	TRBJ2-5	TGTGCCAGCGCCATGACTAGCGGGGGGGCCGTGGAGACCCAGTACTTC	CASAMTSGGAVETQYF
NA	TRBV19	NA	TRBJ1-2	TGTGCCAGTAAGAAGGGACGCTATGGCTACACCTTC	CASKKGRYGYTF
NA	TRBV6-6	NA	TRBJ1-5	TGTGCCAGCAGTTCGCTACAGGGAATGGAGGAGCCCCAGCATTTT	CASSSLQGMEEPQHF
few	TRBV28	NA	TRBJ1-2	TGTGCCAGCACCGAAACTGGGGGGCTTCACAACTATGGCTACACCTTC	CASTETGGLHNYGYTF
medium-sized	TRBV2	NA	TRBJ1-1	TGTGCCAGCTGGACGCGTGTTGAAGCTTTCTTT	CASWTRVEAFF
NA	TRBV9	TRBD2	TRBJ2-2	TGTGCCAGCAGGACTAGCGGGGGGACCGGGGAGCTGTTTTTT	CASRTSGGTGELFF
NA	TRBV28	NA	TRBJ2-7	TGTGCCAGCAGACAGCCGGGGCAGTATGTCTATTACGAGCAGTACTTC	CASRQPGQYVYYEQYF
NA	TRBV9	TRBD2	TRBJ2-7	TGTGCCAGCAGCGTAGGCTCTAGCGGATTTTACGAGCAGTACTTC	CASSVGSSGFYEQYF
NA	TRBV9	NA	TRBJ1-6	TGTGCCAGCAGCCTCAAGGAGAATAATTCACCCCTCCACTTT	CASSLKENNSPLHF
NA	TRBV19	NA	TRBJ2-3	TGTGCCAGTAACTTCTTGATCGGCAGCACAGATACGCAGTATTTT	CASNFLIGSTDTQYF
NA	TRBV6-5	TRBD1	TRBJ1-5	TGTGCCAGCAGTTACTCACAGGGGAGCAATCAGCCCCAGCATTTT	CASSYSQGSNQPQHF
NA	TRBV9	TRBD2	TRBJ2-5	TGTGCCAGCAGCGTAGACGCCGGGAGGGTACAAGAGACCCAGTACTTC	CASSVDAGRVQETQYF
once	TRBV6-6	NA	TRBJ2-7	TGTGCCAGCAGCCGCCCGGAGGGTGCCTACGAGCAGTACTTC	CASSRPEGAYEQYF
NA	TRBV4-1	NA	TRBJ2-7	TGCGCCAGCAGCCCCCGGAGGTCTTACGAGCAGTACTTC	CASSPRRSYEQYF
NA	TRBV7-3	TRBD1	TRBJ1-5	TGTGCCAGCAGCGCCCGGACAGGGGGCTGCAATCAGCCCCAGCATTTT	CASSARTGGCNQPQHF